Below are 21 T cell receptor beta chains sequenced from a single sample in a study of T cell responses to AZD1222 COVID-19 vaccine. Repertoires were generated with immunoSEQ multiplex PCR, while TCRdb's copy carries only in-frame clones and drops some. Seen here are 120,000 or so clones, around 93% observed once, and the top ten hold more than 13%. The sample in question was peripheral blood, obtained on day 0 of AZD1222 vaccination. The receptor source for this set is an adult in good health.

The rearrangement uses TRBV29-1 and TRBJ2-1; tentative D call: TRBD2 (7 bases). CDR1 is SQVTM, CDR2 ANQGSEA, per germline. With 4 bases removed from V and 8 bases from J, the gap between germline ends came to 18 bases. The CDR3 runs to 14 residues. The CDR3 DNA is TGCAGCGTTGGTGGGGGGGGCTTGTTTCATGAGCAGTTCTTC. Amino acid sequence: CSVGGGGLFHEQFF.

The CDR3 region is CASSYSGWGEQYF. In DNA form, the CDR3 reads TGTGCCAGCAGTTACTCAGGTTGGGGCGAGCAGTACTTC. V and J are TRBV6-5 and TRBJ2-7; D is undetermined. The CDR3 consists of 13 residues. Germline CDR1 is MNHEY and CDR2 is SVGAGI. The ends were cut back, 0 bases at V and 6 bases at J, with 9 bases in the middle.

This chain joins TRBV6-5 and TRBJ2-7, with D possibly TRBD2 on 6 matching bases. Trimming took off 3 bases at V and 2 bases at J, with 14 bases between the two ends. CDR1 and CDR2 (germline): MNHEY, SVGAGI. This CDR3 contains 15 residues. The CDR3 nucleotides read TGTGCCAGCAGTTATTCCCACTGGGGGGCCTACGAGCAGTACTTC. It translates to CASSYSHWGAYEQYF.

This rearrangement joins TRBV7-8 to TRBJ2-7; the D gene is possibly TRBD1 (5 bases). This CDR3 spans 14 amino acids. Germline CDR1 is SGHVS and CDR2 is FQNEAQ. V was trimmed by 10 bases and J by 2 bases, leaving 18 bases between them. Here the CDR3 reads CATNPRTSTYEQYF. CDR3 DNA: TGTGCCACGAATCCAAGGACATCCACCTACGAGCAGTACTTC.

The J gene is TRBJ2-5, the V gene TRBV7-8; 14 bases are a match to TRBD2. CDR3 size: 16 residues. CDR1 and CDR2 from the germline V gene are SGHVS and FQNEAQ. V was clipped by 5 bases and J by 2 bases; unmatched bases: 4. The CDR3 DNA is TGTGCCAGCAGCGTGACTAGCGGGGGGGATCAAGAGACCCAGTACTTC. Residues: CASSVTSGGDQETQYF. The full variable domain, with the rest looked up from reference TRBV7-8 and TRBJ2-5, is GAGVSQSPRYKVAKRGQDVALRCDPISGHVSLFWYQQALGQGPEFLTYFQNEAQLDKSGLPSDRFFAERPEGSVSTLKIQRTQQEDSAVYLCASSVTSGGDQETQYFGPGTRLLVL.

The table lists this clone with a count of one. This chain links TRBV5-4 with TRBJ1-2; 10 bases agree with TRBD1. The germline V gene encodes CDR1 SGHNT and CDR2 YYREEE (reference sequence). The CDR3 loop spans 15 amino acids. After removal of 3 bases from V and 4 bases from J, the junction contained 6 bases not matched to a gene. CDR3 loop: CASSSTGGGPYGYTF. CDR3 DNA: TGTGCCAGCAGCTCGACAGGGGGCGGACCCTATGGCTACACCTTC.

This chain uses TRBV25-1 with TRBJ1-2; maybe TRBD1 (6 bases). The CDR3 spans 13 residues. Trimming cost V 1 base and J 7 bases, with 10 bases left between them. CDR1 MGHDK and CDR2 SYGVNS come from the germline V gene. DNA for the CDR3: TGTGCCAGCAGTGAATTTGTACAGGGTGGCTACACCTTC. This encodes CASSEFVQGGYTF.

This chain links TRBV18 with TRBJ1-1, with 10 nucleotides matching TRBD1. The CDR3 runs to 13 residues. The germline gives CDR1 KGHSH, CDR2 LQKENI. V trimming: 4 bases; J trimming: 8 bases; junction bases outside the gene matches: 4. The CDR3 region is CASSLGQGEEAFF. As DNA, the CDR3 is TGTGCCAGCTCACTCGGACAGGGGGAGGAAGCTTTCTTT.

The gene calls are TRBV5-1 and TRBJ2-7; D uncertain. CDR3 size: 13 residues. Germline-derived CDR1 and CDR2 are SGHRS and YFSETQ. Trimming took 4 bases from V and 5 from J, leaving 13 bases between them. CDR3 region: CASSGLLQDEQYF. In DNA form, the CDR3 reads TGCGCCAGCAGCGGTCTGCTTCAGGACGAGCAGTACTTC.

V usage is TRBV5-6 and J usage is TRBJ2-3, with 9 bases aligning to TRBD2. Germline V gives CDR1 SGHDT, CDR2 YYEEEE. V lost 0 bases to trimming and J lost 4 bases; unmatched junction nucleotides: 3. The CDR3 consists of 15 residues. The CDR3 here is CASSLASGIADTQYF. CDR3 bases: TGTGCCAGCAGCTTGGCTAGCGGGATTGCAGATACGCAGTATTTT.

The chain has TRBV19 and TRBJ2-3; D is perhaps TRBD1 or TRBD2 (6 bases each). CDR1 and CDR2 from the germline V gene are LNHDA and SQIVND (reference sequence). V dropped 7 bases and J dropped 7 bases, with 21 bases sitting between them. This CDR3 has 15 residues. CDR3 sequence: CASKGDWRVSHTQYF. In DNA form, the CDR3 reads TGTGCCAGTAAGGGGGACTGGAGGGTTAGTCATACGCAGTATTTT.

V usage is TRBV27 and J usage is TRBJ1-2, with D perhaps TRBD1 (6 bases). The CDR3 consists of 16 residues. V was shortened by 5 bases and J by 2 bases, with 18 bases between the two germline ends. CDR1 is MNHEY, CDR2 SMNVEV, per germline (reference sequence). Here the CDR3 DNA reads TGTGCCAGCAGTAAGATCACAGGGCTGGTCAACTATGGCTACACCTTC. Translation: CASSKITGLVNYGYTF.

The V gene is TRBV30, the J gene TRBJ2-1; 7 positions agree with TRBD1. The CDR3 consists of 16 residues. Trimming at V came to 1 base and at J to 1 base, leaving 7 bases not matched to a gene. Germline CDR1 reads GTSNPN; CDR2 reads SVGIG (reference sequence). CDR3 protein: CAWSGPTGRSYNEQFF. CDR3 DNA sequence: TGTGCCTGGAGTGGCCCGACAGGGCGGTCCTACAATGAGCAGTTCTTC.

This chain links TRBV7-9 with TRBJ1-2, with D hard to call. The V gene lost 3 bases and the J gene lost 1 base, with 9 bases spanning the gap. The CDR3 runs 14 residues. The germline gives CDR1 SEHNR, CDR2 FQNEAQ (reference sequence). The CDR3 here is CASSFRIDNYGYTF. The DNA of the CDR3 is TGTGCCAGCAGCTTTAGGATCGATAACTATGGCTACACCTTC.

This chain uses TRBV18 with TRBJ1-5; the D is unclear. Germline CDR1 reads KGHSH; CDR2 reads LQKENI. The CDR3 is made up of 14 amino acids. V was cut by 1 base and J by 5 bases, with 9 bases left in between. In DNA form, the CDR3 reads TGTGCCAGCTCACCACGAGAAGTTTATCAGCCCCAGCATTTT. This translates into CASSPREVYQPQHF.

This chain uses TRBV10-1 with TRBJ2-3; unclear D gene. This CDR3 contains 14 residues. V was trimmed by 0 bases and J by 2 bases, leaving 6 bases between them. Germline CDR1 reads WNHNN; CDR2 reads SYGVQD (reference sequence). The CDR3 here is CASSESGHTDTQYF. CDR3 nucleotide sequence: TGCGCCAGCAGTGAGTCGGGCCACACAGATACGCAGTATTTT.

The J gene is TRBJ2-7, the V gene TRBV6-1; D unclear. The CDR3 sequence is 15 residues long. CDR1 is MNHNS, CDR2 SASEGT, per germline. V shed 0 bases and J shed 0 bases, with 9 bases lying between them. CDR3 bases: TGTGCCAGCAGTGAAGCTAGGACCGGCTCCTACGAGCAGTACTTC. It translates to CASSEARTGSYEQYF.

The chain uses TRBV28 and TRBJ2-3; D unresolved. This CDR3 region has 15 residues. Between the trimmed V and J ends, which lost 6 bases and 2 bases, there was a span of 15 bases. Germline V CDR1 and CDR2: MDHEN, SYDVKM. The CDR3: CASSQPPTYTDTQYF. CDR3 nucleotide sequence: TGTGCCAGCAGCCAACCCCCGACTTACACAGATACGCAGTATTTT.

The V gene is TRBV5-1, the J gene TRBJ2-7; tentatively, D is TRBD1 (5 bases). This CDR3 contains 14 residues. V lost 1 base and J lost 0, with 8 bases in between. CDR1 and CDR2 from the germline V gene are SGHRS and YFSETQ. The CDR3 reads CASSLTQGSYEQYF. DNA for the CDR3: TGCGCCAGCAGCTTGACCCAGGGCTCCTACGAGCAGTACTTC.

The gene calls are TRBV9 and TRBJ2-7; D call uncertain. CDR1 is SGDLS and CDR2 is YYNGEE in the germline V gene. The V gene lost 0 bases and the J gene lost 0 bases, with 10 bases spanning the gap. The CDR3 spans 15 residues. CDR3 sequence (DNA): TGTGCCAGCAGCGTAGTACCAGAGAGCTCCTACGAGCAGTACTTC. Translation gives CASSVVPESSYEQYF.

The gene calls are TRBV15 and TRBJ2-5, with D possibly TRBD1 on 6 matching bases. V lost 6 bases and J 1 base, leaving 12 bases between the germline ends. The CDR3 runs to 14 residues. Germline V gene lookup returns CDR1 LNHNV and CDR2 YYDKDF (reference sequence). CDR3 in DNA: TGTGCCACCAGGGCCAGAGGGGGCCAAGAGACCCAGTACTTC. It yields the protein CATRARGGQETQYF.